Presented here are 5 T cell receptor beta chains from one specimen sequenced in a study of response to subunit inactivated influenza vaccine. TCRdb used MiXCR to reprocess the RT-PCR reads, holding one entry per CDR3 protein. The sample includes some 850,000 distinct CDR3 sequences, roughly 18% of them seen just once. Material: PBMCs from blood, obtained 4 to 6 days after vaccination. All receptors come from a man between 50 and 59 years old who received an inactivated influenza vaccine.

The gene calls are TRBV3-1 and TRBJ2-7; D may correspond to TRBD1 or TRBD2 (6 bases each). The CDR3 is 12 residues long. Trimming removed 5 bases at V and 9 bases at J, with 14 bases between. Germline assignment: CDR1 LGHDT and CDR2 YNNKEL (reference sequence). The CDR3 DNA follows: TGTGCCAGCAGCGCAACAGGGAGGAGGCAGTACTTC. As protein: CASSATGRRQYF.

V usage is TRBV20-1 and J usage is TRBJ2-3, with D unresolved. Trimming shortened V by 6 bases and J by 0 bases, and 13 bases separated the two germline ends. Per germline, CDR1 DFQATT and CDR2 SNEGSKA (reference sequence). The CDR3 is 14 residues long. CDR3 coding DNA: TGCAGTGCCACGACCGGCCATAGCACAGATACGCAGTATTTT. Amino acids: CSATTGHSTDTQYF.

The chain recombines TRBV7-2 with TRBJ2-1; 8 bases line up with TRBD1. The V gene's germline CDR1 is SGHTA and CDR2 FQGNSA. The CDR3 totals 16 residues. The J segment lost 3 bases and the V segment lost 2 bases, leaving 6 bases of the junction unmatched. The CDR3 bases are TGTGCCAGCAGCTTATTTTCGGGACAGGTCTACAATGAGCAGTTCTTC. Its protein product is CASSLFSGQVYNEQFF.

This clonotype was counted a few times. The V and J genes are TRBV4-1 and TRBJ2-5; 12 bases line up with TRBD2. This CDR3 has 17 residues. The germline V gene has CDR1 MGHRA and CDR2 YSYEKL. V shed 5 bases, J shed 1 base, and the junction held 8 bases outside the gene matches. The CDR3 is CASSSTSGGLFQETQYF. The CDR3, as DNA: TGCGCCAGCAGCTCAACTAGCGGGGGGCTCTTCCAAGAGACCCAGTACTTC.

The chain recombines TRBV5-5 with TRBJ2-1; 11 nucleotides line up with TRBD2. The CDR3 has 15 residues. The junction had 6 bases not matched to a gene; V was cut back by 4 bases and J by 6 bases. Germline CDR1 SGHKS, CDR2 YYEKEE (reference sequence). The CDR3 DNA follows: TGTGCCAGCAGCGGCGGACTAGCGGGCTCCAATGAGCAGTTCTTC. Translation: CASSGGLAGSNEQFF.